The 32 T cell receptor beta chains reported below all come from one sample, sequenced in a study of cytomegalovirus exposure and HLA in healthy donors. PCR amplification relied on 60 Vbeta primers (plus 13 Jbeta primers). Produced via immunoSEQ multiplex PCR; TCRdb's table is partial and in-frame only. The sample lists approximately 130,000 clones; 78% were seen once. The sample was PBMCs. These receptors came from a woman aged 40 to 55 in good health and CMV-seronegative.

On this clone itself: At one end, the junction sequence differs from germline, possibly due to a read error. The chain carries TRBV7-2 and TRBJ2-4; 12 bases map to TRBD2. The germline V gene has CDR1 SGHTA and CDR2 FQGNSA. CDR3 length equals 15 residues. CDR3 in amino acids: CASSLAGGGKNIQYF. CDR3 DNA: TGTGCCAGCAGCCTAGCGGGAGGGGGCAAAAACATTCAGTACTTC. Complete variable domain (other parts from reference TRBV7-2 and TRBJ2-4): GAGVSQSPSNKVTEKGKDVELRCDPISGHTALYWYRQSLGQGLEFLIYFQGNSAPDKSGLPSDRFSAERTGGSVSTLTIQRTQQEDSAVYLCASSLAGGGKNIQYFGAGTRLSVL.

The chain has TRBV5-4 and TRBJ2-1; TRBD2 matches at 11 bases. Germline V gene data show CDR1 as SGHNT and CDR2 as YYREEE (reference sequence). The V segment lost 6 bases and the J segment 8 bases; nucleotides outside the gene matches: 4. The CDR3 covers 13 residues. The CDR3 spells CASTGTSGDEQFF. The CDR3 DNA follows: TGTGCCAGCACAGGGACTAGCGGCGATGAGCAGTTCTTC.

This clone showed up just a few times. The junction does not match germline at one end; this may be a read error. The chain recombines TRBV7-9 with TRBJ2-1; D might be TRBD1 (6 bases). There are 13 residues in the CDR3. Germline V gene data show CDR1 as SEHNR and CDR2 as FQNEAQ (reference sequence). The DNA for the CDR3 is TGTGCCAGCAGTTTAGGGTTGGGGGCTGAGCAGTTCTTC. It translates to CASSLGLGAEQFF. Complete variable domain (other parts from reference TRBV7-9 and TRBJ2-1): DTGVSQNPRHKITKRGQNVTFRCDPISEHNRLYWYRQTLGQGPEFLTYFQNEAQLEKSRLLSDRFSAERPKGSFSTLEIQRTEQGDSAMYLCASSLGLGAEQFFGPGTRLTVL.

The chain combines TRBV6-1 with TRBJ2-1; tentative D call: TRBD1 (6 bases). V gave up 0 bases and J gave up 8 bases, with 14 bases separating them. Germline V gene sequence: CDR1 MNHNS, CDR2 SASEGT. CDR3 length: 15 residues. The CDR3 is CASSEALRRGDEQFF. The CDR3 DNA is TGTGCCAGCAGTGAAGCGCTTCGCAGGGGCGATGAGCAGTTCTTC.

The chain links TRBV19 to TRBJ2-1; D possibly corresponds to TRBD2 (5 bases). Germline V gene data show CDR1 as LNHDA and CDR2 as SQIVND (reference sequence). V lost 6 bases to trimming and J lost 5 bases, with 11 bases between them. The CDR3 runs to 13 residues. The CDR3 sequence is CASSLALNNEQFF. CDR3 nucleotides: TGTGCCAGTAGCCTAGCCTTGAACAATGAGCAGTTCTTC.

With respect to this clone: A junction boundary mismatches the germline segment, possibly from a read error. The V call is TRBV6-5, the J call TRBJ1-1, with 10 bases lining up with TRBD1. CDR1 and CDR2 from the germline V gene are MNHEY and SVGAGI. The CDR3 totals 15 residues. The CDR3 DNA is TGTGCCAGCAGCGTGTACCCGGGACAGGGGACTGTAGCTTTCTTT. Encoded protein: CASSVYPGQGTVAFF.

The V and J genes are TRBV2 and TRBJ1-6; 8 bases agree with TRBD1. CDR1 is SNHLY, CDR2 FYNNEI, per germline. This CDR3 contains 12 residues. With 10 bases clipped from V and 10 bases from J, the junction kept 6 bases outside the gene matches. DNA for the CDR3: TGTGCCACAGGACAGGGCGGATCACCCCTCCACTTT. It encodes CATGQGGSPLHF.

The chain joins TRBV18 to TRBJ1-5, with 10 bases fitting TRBD1. Trimming removed 2 bases from V and 0 bases from J; junction bases left unmatched: 10. Germline loops: CDR1 KGHSH, CDR2 LQKENI. This CDR3 is built from 19 residues. The CDR3 DNA follows: TGTGCCAGCTCACCAGGGGACAGGGGAAGAGCTTATAGCAATCAGCCCCAGCATTTT. Translation gives CASSPGDRGRAYSNQPQHF.

The chain joins TRBV18 to TRBJ1-2; the match to TRBD1 covers 8 bases. The CDR3 has 16 amino acids. Germline CDR1 and CDR2: KGHSH and LQKENI. The V segment lost 3 bases and the J segment 6 bases; nucleotides outside the gene matches: 12. The CDR3 sequence: CASSPTNDRGRNGYTF. The CDR3 DNA sequence: TGTGCCAGCTCACCGACGAACGACAGGGGAAGGAATGGCTACACCTTC.

V gene TRBV18 combines with J gene TRBJ1-5, with D hard to call. This CDR3 comprises 14 residues. V dropped 6 bases and J dropped 5 bases, with 14 bases sitting between them. Germline assignment: CDR1 KGHSH and CDR2 LQKENI. CDR3 protein: CASSPPGGHQPQHF. The DNA of the CDR3 is TGTGCCAGCTCCCCCCCGGGAGGCCATCAGCCCCAGCATTTT.

The gene calls are TRBV6-1 and TRBJ1-5; a weak D match, TRBD1 (5 bases). V was clipped by 1 base and J by 6 bases, with 10 bases between them. CDR1 MNHNS and CDR2 SASEGT come from the germline V gene. The CDR3 extends over 14 amino acids. The CDR3 DNA reads TGTGCCAGCAGTGAAGGGGGGGGGAGTCAGCCCCAGCATTTT. Protein: CASSEGGGSQPQHF.

The rearrangement joins TRBV7-2 to TRBJ2-1, with D perhaps TRBD2 (5 bases). V lost 6 bases, J lost 0 bases, and 15 bases lay in between. This CDR3 region has 16 residues. Germline V gene data show CDR1 as SGHTA and CDR2 as FQGNSA. As DNA, the CDR3 is TGTGCCAGCAGACAGTTCGGGGATCCCTCCTACAATGAGCAGTTCTTC. This sequence encodes CASRQFGDPSYNEQFF.

This clone has more than one count but fewer than ten. V and J are TRBV19 and TRBJ2-5; 12 bases line up with TRBD2. The germline V gene has CDR1 LNHDA and CDR2 SQIVND (reference sequence). J gave up 5 bases and V 8 bases, and 12 bases lay outside the gene matches. The CDR3 length is 16 residues. The CDR3 coding sequence is TGTGCCAGTCGTGGTGCTAGCGGGAGGGCCGAGGAGACCCAGTACTTC. It yields the protein CASRGASGRAEETQYF.

This clone was detected once. The J gene is TRBJ2-5, the V gene TRBV5-6; D ambiguous. The J call may be wrong; the DNA end is better matched by TRBJ2-7. The CDR3 totals 13 residues. CDR1 SGHDT and CDR2 YYEEEE come from the germline V gene. The DNA for the CDR3 is TGTGCCAGCAGCTTCCTCGTTTCCTACGAGCAGTACTTC. Translating it yields CASSFLVSYEQYF.

This clone came up once. V usage is TRBV9 and J usage is TRBJ2-5; TRBD1 matches at 8 bases. Trimming removed 4 bases from V and 3 bases from J; junction bases left unmatched: 5. The length of the CDR3 is 14 residues. The germline CDR1 and CDR2 sequences are SGDLS and YYNGEE. For the CDR3, the DNA is TGTGCCAGCAGCCTTGGACAGGGCAAAGAGACCCAGTACTTC. This codes for CASSLGQGKETQYF. Full variable domain (remainder filled in from reference TRBV9 and TRBJ2-5): DSGVTQTPKHLITATGQRVTLRCSPRSGDLSVYWYQQSLDQGLQFLIQYYNGEERAKGNILERFSAQQFPDLHSELNLSSLELGDSALYFCASSLGQGKETQYFGPGTRLLVL.

The genes are TRBV5-1 and TRBJ1-1; 9 positions agree with TRBD1. The ends lost 4 bases at V and 4 bases at J; junction bases unmatched: 2. This CDR3 has 13 residues. Germline V gives CDR1 SGHRS, CDR2 YFSETQ. In DNA, the CDR3 is TGCGCCAGCAGCCCGGACAGGGGCACTGAAGCTTTCTTT. Its protein is CASSPDRGTEAFF.

There are a few counts of this clone. This chain uses TRBV25-1 with TRBJ2-2; 7 nucleotides match TRBD1. This CDR3 has 14 residues. V lost 3 bases, J lost 3 bases, and 1 base stayed unmatched. CDR1 MGHDK and CDR2 SYGVNS come from the germline V gene. CDR3 sequence (DNA): TGTGCCAGCAGTGACGGACAGGACACCGGGGAGCTGTTTTTT. This encodes CASSDGQDTGELFF.

This clone showed up just once. The rearrangement joins TRBV5-1 to TRBJ2-3, with D possibly being TRBD1 (6 bases). The length of the CDR3 is 14 residues. With 4 bases removed from V and 6 bases from J, the gap between germline ends came to 15 bases. Germline assignment: CDR1 SGHRS and CDR2 YFSETQ. CDR3 DNA: TGCGCCAGCAGCGGACAGTCACAGATTGATACGCAGTATTTT. This sequence encodes CASSGQSQIDTQYF.

The chain carries TRBV28 and TRBJ2-5; D possibly corresponds to TRBD2 (6 bases). The CDR3 has 17 residues. The germline CDR1 and CDR2 sequences are MDHEN and SYDVKM. Trimming cost V 3 bases and J 1 base, with 18 bases left between them. DNA of the CDR3: TGTGCCAGCAGTTTTGAAGGGACTTTAAGGGGCCAAGAGACCCAGTACTTC. This sequence encodes CASSFEGTLRGQETQYF.

This chain connects TRBV5-1 to TRBJ2-7; 9 bases are shared with TRBD1. The CDR3 contains 15 residues. Germline V gene sequence: CDR1 SGHRS, CDR2 YFSETQ. Germline trimming cut 0 bases from V and 3 bases from J; bases unmatched to any gene: 4. The CDR3 bases are TGCGCCAGCAGCTTGGGACAGGGGGATGGCTACGAGCAGTACTTC. Amino acids: CASSLGQGDGYEQYF.

The V gene is TRBV28, the J gene TRBJ2-1; 10 bases line up with TRBD2. Germline CDR1 MDHEN, CDR2 SYDVKM. This CDR3 comprises 18 residues. V was clipped by 10 bases and J by 6 bases; unmatched bases: 21. This CDR3 is CATEGAASGRTARNEQFF. The CDR3 nucleotides are TGTGCCACCGAGGGGGCTGCTAGCGGGAGAACTGCTCGCAATGAGCAGTTCTTC.

The chain combines TRBV14 with TRBJ2-1, with D maybe TRBD2 (6 bases). Trimming took 0 bases from V and 0 from J, leaving 12 bases between them. This CDR3 comprises 17 residues. Germline V gives CDR1 SGHDN, CDR2 FVKESK. The DNA of the CDR3 is TGTGCCAGCAGCCAAGATGGGGACTCAGGCTCCTACAATGAGCAGTTCTTC. Translated, it gives CASSQDGDSGSYNEQFF. Complete variable domain (other parts from reference TRBV14 and TRBJ2-1): EAGVTQFPSHSVIEKGQTVTLRCDPISGHDNLYWYRRVMGKEIKFLLHFVKESKQDESGMPNNRFLAERTGGTYSTLKVQPAELEDSGVYFCASSQDGDSGSYNEQFFGPGTRLTVL.

J is TRBJ2-1 and V is TRBV11-3, with TRBD2 as a possible D gene (5 bases). This CDR3 comprises 17 residues. V was pared by 5 bases and J by 1 base, with 18 bases between. In germline, CDR1 is SGHNT, CDR2 YENEEA. The CDR3 region is CASSPPYGEGSYNEQFF. In nucleotides, the CDR3 is TGTGCCAGCAGCCCGCCTTACGGTGAGGGATCCTACAATGAGCAGTTCTTC.

CDR3 nucleotides: TGTGCCACGGACAGAAACTACGAGCAGTACTTC. It codes for CATDRNYEQYF. The V gene is TRBV28, the J gene TRBJ2-7; a weak D match, TRBD1 (6 bases). This CDR3 is 11 amino acids long. Per the germline V gene, CDR1 is MDHEN and CDR2 is SYDVKM. V lost 10 bases and J 3 bases, leaving 10 bases between the germline ends.

The table lists this clone with a count of one. The chain combines TRBV10-1 with TRBJ2-1; 7 bases are shared with TRBD2. The CDR3 is 14 amino acids. The ends lost 0 bases at V and 6 bases at J; junction bases unmatched: 2. Germline assignment: CDR1 WNHNN and CDR2 SYGVQD (reference sequence). CDR3 region: CASSESGGSNEQFF. CDR3 nucleotide sequence: TGCGCCAGCAGTGAGTCGGGGGGGTCCAATGAGCAGTTCTTC.

This clone has a single count. The chain combines TRBV14 with TRBJ2-1; D is ambiguous. CDR1 is SGHDN and CDR2 is FVKESK in the germline V gene. This CDR3 has 15 amino acids. Trimming stripped 1 base from V and 2 bases from J, with 9 bases between. The CDR3 nucleotides read TGTGCCAGCAGCCAAGTGGCCGAAGCCTACAATGAGCAGTTCTTC. It yields the protein CASSQVAEAYNEQFF.

The chain is built from TRBV6-1 and TRBJ2-7; weak D call: TRBD1 (6 bases). CDR1 is MNHNS, CDR2 SASEGT, per germline. The CDR3 consists of 13 residues. Trimming removed 3 bases from V and 1 base from J, with 7 bases in between. This chain's CDR3 is CASSDGQSYEQYF. The CDR3 nucleotides are TGTGCCAGCAGTGATGGACAGTCCTACGAGCAGTACTTC.

The V call is TRBV19, the J call TRBJ2-5; D is possibly TRBD1 (6 bases). The V gene lost 4 bases and the J gene lost 2 bases, with 11 bases spanning the gap. This CDR3 is 14 amino acids long. CDR1 and CDR2 (germline): LNHDA, SQIVND (reference sequence). The CDR3 loop reads CASSRRDTQETQYF. The CDR3 nucleotides are TGTGCCAGTAGTAGACGGGACACACAAGAGACCCAGTACTTC.

The chain combines TRBV29-1 with TRBJ2-5, with TRBD1 matching over 7 bases. Germline V lookup: CDR1 SQVTM, CDR2 ANQGSEA. With V trimmed by 2 bases and J by 5 bases, 11 bases remained unmatched. The length of the CDR3 is 15 residues. CDR3 sequence reads: CSVEPWMGQPETQYF. CDR3 DNA sequence: TGCAGCGTTGAACCCTGGATGGGACAGCCTGAGACCCAGTACTTC.

The chain recombines TRBV19 with TRBJ2-7, with 7 bases identical to TRBD1. The trim removed 9 bases at V and 2 bases at J, leaving 7 bases unmatched. The CDR3 covers 13 residues. Germline-derived CDR1 and CDR2 are LNHDA and SQIVND (reference sequence). DNA of the CDR3: TGTGCCAGCCAGGGGGATAATACCTACGAGCAGTACTTC. As protein: CASQGDNTYEQYF.

The chain recombines TRBV28 with TRBJ1-4; weak D call: TRBD1 (5 bases). The CDR3 covers 15 residues. Germline CDR1 and CDR2: MDHEN and SYDVKM. Trimming stripped 4 bases from V and 3 bases from J, with 12 bases between. The CDR3 reads CASSSPTASNEKLFF. The CDR3 nucleotides read TGTGCCAGCAGTTCGCCGACAGCCTCTAATGAAAAACTGTTTTTT.

V usage is TRBV10-1 and J usage is TRBJ1-6; no definite D call. There are 17 residues in the CDR3. V was clipped by 7 bases and J by 5 bases, with 21 bases between them. Germline V gene lookup returns CDR1 WNHNN and CDR2 SYGVQD (reference sequence). The CDR3 loop reads CASKSHRRHHHNSPLHF. CDR3 nucleotide sequence: TGCGCCAGCAAGTCCCACCGGCGACATCACCATAATTCACCCCTCCACTTT.